These 18 T cell receptor beta chains were all obtained from the same sample, sequenced in a study of blood T cell repertoires in COVID-19. Clones were sequenced by immunoSEQ multiplex PCR, and TCRdb holds only the in-frame ones, with some missing. The sample contains 25,000 to 35,000 clones, 90% of which appear only once. Material: peripheral blood. These receptors originate from a human donor in a cohort sampled during active COVID-19.

The rearrangement uses TRBV7-2 and TRBJ1-1; 7 positions agree with TRBD1. CDR1 and CDR2 from the germline V gene are SGHTA and FQGNSA. The V gene end was trimmed by 4 bases and the J gene end by 3 bases; junction bases not matched to a gene: 5. CDR3 length: 14 residues. The CDR3 sequence: CASSYDRDDTEAFF. The CDR3 DNA sequence: TGTGCCAGCAGCTACGACAGGGACGACACTGAAGCTTTCTTT.

The chain is built from TRBV15 and TRBJ2-1; 10 bases fit TRBD2. The CDR3 has 14 amino acids. The V gene end was trimmed by 0 bases and the J gene end by 7 bases; junction bases not matched to a gene: 0. Germline loops: CDR1 LNHNV, CDR2 YYDKDF (reference sequence). The CDR3 sequence is CATSRELAGNEQFF. The CDR3 nucleotides are TGTGCCACCAGCAGAGAACTAGCGGGGAATGAGCAGTTCTTC. Supplemented by reference TRBV15 and TRBJ2-1, the full variable domain reads DAMVIQNPRYQVTQFGKPVTLSCSQTLNHNVMYWYQQKSSQAPKLLFHYYDKDFNNEADTPDNFQSRRPNTSFCFLDIRSPGLGDTAMYLCATSRELAGNEQFFGPGTRLTVL.

The rearrangement uses TRBV9 and TRBJ2-2; D might be TRBD2 (6 bases). V shed 4 bases and J shed 7 bases, with 11 bases lying between them. Germline values: CDR1 SGDLS, CDR2 YYNGEE. This CDR3 spans 13 amino acids. The CDR3 spells CASSPLGGGELFF. DNA of the CDR3: TGTGCCAGCAGCCCCTTGGGGGGCGGGGAGCTGTTTTTT.

The genes are TRBV19 and TRBJ2-6; D gene unclear. Trimming left V 3 bases short and J 0 bases short, with 3 bases between. The CDR3 is 14 residues long. CDR1 is LNHDA, CDR2 SQIVND, per germline (reference sequence). The CDR3, as DNA: TGTGCCAGTAGTATCAGCTCTGGGGCCAACGTCCTGACTTTC. This gives the protein CASSISSGANVLTF. Looking up the rest from reference TRBV19 and TRBJ2-6 gives the full variable domain: DGGITQSPKYLFRKEGQNVTLSCEQNLNHDAMYWYRQDPGQGLRLIYYSQIVNDFQKGDIAEGYSVSREKKESFPLTVTSAQKNPTAFYLCASSISSGANVLTFGAGSRLTVL.

Notes on this clone: Germline and junction disagree at one end, which may indicate a read error. This chain connects TRBV7-7 to TRBJ2-1, with TRBD2 matching 14 bases. Germline CDR1 SSHAT, CDR2 FNYEAQ (reference sequence). CDR3 length: 15 residues. The CDR3 DNA reads as TGTGCTAGCAGTCGACTAGCGGGAGGGTTCGATGAGCAGTTCTTC. Translating it yields CASSRLAGGFDEQFF.

V is TRBV19 and J is TRBJ1-1, with D maybe TRBD1 (6 bases). Trimming cost V 6 bases and J 6 bases, with 23 bases left between them. Germline CDR1 is LNHDA and CDR2 is SQIVND (reference sequence). The length of the CDR3 is 16 residues. DNA for the CDR3: TGTGCCAGTAGCTCTTCGCTGAGACAGGCGGGTGCTGAAGCTTTCTTT. Its protein product is CASSSSLRQAGAEAFF.

This sequence joins TRBV18 and TRBJ1-4; 7 positions agree with TRBD1. The CDR3 covers 16 residues. V lost 3 bases, J lost 0 bases, and 4 bases stayed unmatched. CDR1 and CDR2 from the germline V gene are KGHSH and LQKENI. The DNA of the CDR3 is TGTGCCAGCTCACCTTGGACAGGCTCAACTAATGAAAAACTGTTTTTT. This codes for CASSPWTGSTNEKLFF.

The chain has TRBV18 and TRBJ2-7; TRBD2 aligns across 9 bases. CDR1 is KGHSH, CDR2 LQKENI, per germline. The V gene end was trimmed by 3 bases and the J gene end by 0 bases; junction bases not matched to a gene: 3. The length of the CDR3 is 15 residues. Here the CDR3 DNA reads TGTGCCAGCTCACCTCTAGCGGGAAGCTCCTACGAGCAGTACTTC. Its translation is CASSPLAGSSYEQYF.

The chain carries TRBV29-1 and TRBJ1-2; 8 bases are a match to TRBD1. Per germline, CDR1 SQVTM and CDR2 ANQGSEA. V was pared by 4 bases and J by 2 bases, with 3 bases of the junction left unmatched. This CDR3 comprises 13 residues. CDR3: CSVGTGRNYGYTF. The CDR3, as DNA: TGCAGCGTTGGGACAGGGAGGAACTATGGCTACACCTTC.

The J gene is TRBJ2-1, the V gene TRBV3-1 (or the pseudogene TRBV3-2); 9 bases are shared with TRBD2. Trimming removed 0 bases from V and 4 bases from J; junction bases left unmatched: 4. CDR1 and CDR2 from the germline V gene are LGHDT and YNNKEL (reference sequence). The CDR3 runs 16 residues. The CDR3 DNA reads TGTGCCAGCAGCCAAGATATAGCGGGAGTTTACAATGAGCAGTTCTTC. This codes for CASSQDIAGVYNEQFF.

This clone came up once. V and J are TRBV12-3 or TRBV12-4 and TRBJ2-7, with D perhaps matching TRBD1 (6 bases). There are 12 residues in the CDR3. V gave up 6 bases and J gave up 7 bases, with 13 bases separating them. CDR3 protein: CASRTGYREQYF. The CDR3 DNA reads as TGTGCCAGCAGAACAGGGTATCGGGAGCAGTACTTC.

V and J are TRBV28 and TRBJ1-1, with 7 bases matching TRBD1. CDR3 length: 14 residues. Germline V CDR1 and CDR2: MDHEN, SYDVKM. The V gene end was trimmed by 7 bases and the J gene end by 1 base; junction bases not matched to a gene: 6. In DNA, the CDR3 is TGTGCCAGCACCCCAGGGGGGAAGAACACTGAAGCTTTCTTT. Encoded protein: CASTPGGKNTEAFF.

J is TRBJ1-6 and V is TRBV3-1 (or the pseudogene TRBV3-2); 9 nucleotides match TRBD1. This CDR3 region has 15 residues. Germline CDR1 is LGHDT and CDR2 is YNNKEL (reference sequence). Trimming removed 7 bases from V and 7 bases from J; junction bases left unmatched: 8. This CDR3 is CASTPGTGSNSPLHF. The CDR3 DNA reads TGTGCCAGCACCCCCGGGACAGGGAGCAATTCACCCCTCCACTTT.

This clone has just one count. The V call is TRBV28, the J call TRBJ1-5; D not certain. CDR3 length: 11 amino acids. Germline assignment: CDR1 MDHEN and CDR2 SYDVKM. Trimming removed 7 bases at V and 4 bases at J, with 5 bases between. The CDR3 DNA reads TGTGCCAGCACCTCGAATCAGCCCCAGCATTTT. It translates to CASTSNQPQHF.

This clone came up a few times. J is TRBJ1-6 and V is TRBV7-2; D remains unclear. Germline V gene lookup returns CDR1 SGHTA and CDR2 FQGNSA. CDR3 length: 15 amino acids. V was shortened by 5 bases and J by 8 bases, with 16 bases between the two germline ends. CDR3 sequence reads: CASSPVWAPDSPLHF. The CDR3 coding sequence is TGTGCCAGCAGCCCGGTTTGGGCGCCGGATTCACCCCTCCACTTT.

The chain carries TRBV7-3 and TRBJ1-5; 9 bases are shared with TRBD1. The CDR3 runs to 15 residues. CDR1 SGHTA and CDR2 FQGTGA come from the germline V gene. Trimming took 0 bases from V and 7 from J; bases not matched to a gene: 4. The CDR3 DNA reads TGTGCCAGCAGCTTAACAGGGACAGGGAACCAGCCCCAGCATTTT. Its protein is CASSLTGTGNQPQHF. Looking up the rest from reference TRBV7-3 and TRBJ1-5 gives the full variable domain: GAGVSQTPSNKVTEKGKYVELRCDPISGHTALYWYRQSLGQGPEFLIYFQGTGAADDSGLPNDRFFAVRPEGSVSTLKIQRTERGDSAVYLCASSLTGTGNQPQHFGDGTRLSIL.

The chain employs TRBV27 and TRBJ2-1; TRBD2 matches at 7 bases. Germline V gene sequence: CDR1 MNHEY, CDR2 SMNVEV (reference sequence). V lost 2 bases, J lost 3 bases, and 4 bases stayed unmatched. The CDR3 length is 15 residues. CDR3 loop: CASSLTGGRYNEQFF. For the CDR3, the DNA is TGTGCCAGCAGTTTAACGGGAGGACGCTACAATGAGCAGTTCTTC.

In regard to this clone: Other nucleotide sequences from this sample produce the same CDR3. V is TRBV27 and J is TRBJ2-7, with a weak D call TRBD1 (5 bases). The germline gives CDR1 MNHEY, CDR2 SMNVEV (reference sequence). This CDR3 contains 13 residues. V was shortened by 3 bases and J by 1 base, with 7 bases between the two germline ends. The CDR3 coding sequence is TGTGCCAGCAGTTTGGGGCGATCCTACGAGCAGTACTTC. Translation gives CASSLGRSYEQYF.